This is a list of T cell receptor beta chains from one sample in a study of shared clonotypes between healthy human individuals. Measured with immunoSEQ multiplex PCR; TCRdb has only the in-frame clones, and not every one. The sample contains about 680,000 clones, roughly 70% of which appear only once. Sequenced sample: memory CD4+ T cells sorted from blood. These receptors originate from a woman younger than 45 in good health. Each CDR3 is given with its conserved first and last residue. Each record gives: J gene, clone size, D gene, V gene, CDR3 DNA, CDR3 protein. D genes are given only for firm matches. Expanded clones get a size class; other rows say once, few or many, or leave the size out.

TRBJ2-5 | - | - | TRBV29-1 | TGCAGCGTTGACTTCACCCAAGAGACCCAGTACTTC | CSVDFTQETQYF
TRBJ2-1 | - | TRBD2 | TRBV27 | TGTGCCAGCAGTTCAAACAAGGCAGTTACTAGCGGGGGAGGCAATGAGCAGTTCTTC | CASSSNKAVTSGGGNEQFF
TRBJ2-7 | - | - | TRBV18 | TGTGCCAGCTCACCTGGGAACCCCTACGAGCAGTACTTC | CASSPGNPYEQYF
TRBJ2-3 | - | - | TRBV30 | TGTGCCTGGGAAAGCGGAGATACGCAGTATTTT | CAWESGDTQYF
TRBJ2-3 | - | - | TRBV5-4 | TGTGCCAGCAGCTCGGACTCAGATACGCAGTATTTT | CASSSDSDTQYF
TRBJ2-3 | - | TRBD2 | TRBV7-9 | TGTGCCAGCAGCTTACCGGGACTAGCGGGGTCGTCAGCAGATACGCAGTATTTT | CASSLPGLAGSSADTQYF
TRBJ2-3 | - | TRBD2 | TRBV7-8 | TGTGCCGAAAATGAGAACCCTAGCGGGAGGAGCACAGATACGCAGTATTTT | CAENENPSGRSTDTQYF
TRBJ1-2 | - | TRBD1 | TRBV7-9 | TGTGCCAGCAGCTCTCGACAGGGAAAATCGATAAAGGATGGCTACACCTTC | CASSSRQGKSIKDGYTF
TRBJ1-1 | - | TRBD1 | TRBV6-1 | TGTGCCAGCAGAGCGAGGACAGGGTACACTGAAGCTTTCTTT | CASRARTGYTEAFF
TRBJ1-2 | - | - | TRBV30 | TGTGCCTGGAGTGTACTTGGCGGTAGAGGCTACACCTTC | CAWSVLGGRGYTF
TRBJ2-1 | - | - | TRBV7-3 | TGTGCCAGCAGCCCCTCCAACAATGAGCAGTTCTTC | CASSPSNNEQFF
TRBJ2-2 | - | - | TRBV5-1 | TGCGCCAGCAGCTTCGATGGACGGAACACCGGGGAGCTGTTTTTT | CASSFDGRNTGELFF
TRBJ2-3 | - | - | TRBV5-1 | TGCGCCAGCGCCCTCCAGAAAAGTTCAGATACGCAGTATTTT | CASALQKSSDTQYF
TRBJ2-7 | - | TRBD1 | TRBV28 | TGTGCCAGCAGTCCCCGGACAGGGGGCTACGAGCAGTACTTC | CASSPRTGGYEQYF
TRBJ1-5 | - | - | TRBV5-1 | TGCGCCAGCAGCTTGGGCGGCCCTTACAATCAGCCCCAGCATTTT | CASSLGGPYNQPQHF
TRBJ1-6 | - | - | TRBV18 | TGTGCCAGCTCACTTGAAGGTTGGAATTCACCCCTCCACTTT | CASSLEGWNSPLHF
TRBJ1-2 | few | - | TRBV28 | TGTGCCAGCAGTTCCACAGGGCGCTATGGCTACACCTTC | CASSSTGRYGYTF
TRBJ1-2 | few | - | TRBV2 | TGTGCCAGCGCCCCCGGGACGGACTATGGCTACACCTTC | CASAPGTDYGYTF
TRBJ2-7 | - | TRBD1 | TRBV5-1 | TGCGCCAGCACCAGGACAGGGGGCAACTACGAGCAGTACTTC | CASTRTGGNYEQYF
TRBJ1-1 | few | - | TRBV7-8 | TGTGCCAGCAGCCCAAAACCAGCAGGGAAAAGGGCTTTCTTT | CASSPKPAGKRAFF
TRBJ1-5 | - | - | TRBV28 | TGTGCCAGCAGTTTATACAGGAGGGTGCTTCCCAATCAGCCCCAGCATTTT | CASSLYRRVLPNQPQHF
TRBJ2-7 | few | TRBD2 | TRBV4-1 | TGCGCCAGCAGCCTAATAGCGGGAGTCTACGAGCAGTACTTC | CASSLIAGVYEQYF
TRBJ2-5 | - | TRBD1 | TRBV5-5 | TGTGCCAGCAGCTTGGGACAGGGGGGAACGGGAGAGACCCAGTACTTC | CASSLGQGGTGETQYF
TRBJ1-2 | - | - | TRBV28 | TGTGCCAGCCGGGACACTTACTATGGCTACACCTTC | CASRDTYYGYTF
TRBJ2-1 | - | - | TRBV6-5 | TGTGCCAGCAGGTATTCCAGTTTAAATGAGCAGTTCTTC | CASRYSSLNEQFF
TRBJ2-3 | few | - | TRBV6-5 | TGTGCCAGCAGGCCCCAGGGGAACACAGATACGCAGTATTTT | CASRPQGNTDTQYF
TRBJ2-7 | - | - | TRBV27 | TGTGCCAGCAGTTTATACCGCGACGCCTACGAGCAGTACTTC | CASSLYRDAYEQYF
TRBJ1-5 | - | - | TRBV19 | TGTGCCACCGGAGGAGCGGGGGTAAGTTATCAGCCCCAGCATTTT | CATGGAGVSYQPQHF
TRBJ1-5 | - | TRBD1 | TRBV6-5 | TGTGCCAGCAGGCCCCCGGGACAGCCCAATCAGCCCCAGCATTTT | CASRPPGQPNQPQHF
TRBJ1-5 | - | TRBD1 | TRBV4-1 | TGCGCCAGCAGCCGGACAGGGAACACCAATCAGCCCCAGCATTTT | CASSRTGNTNQPQHF
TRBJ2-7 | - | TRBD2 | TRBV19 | TGTGCCAGTAGCACCTTTAGCGGGAGGGTCTACGAGCAGTACTTC | CASSTFSGRVYEQYF
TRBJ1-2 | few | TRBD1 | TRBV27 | TGTGCCAGCAGTAGTTCTAGGGGACAGGGGGCACTTGGCTACACCTTC | CASSSSRGQGALGYTF
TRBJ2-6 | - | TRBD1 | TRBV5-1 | TGCGCCAGCAGCTTCCACGGCAGGGGGACCTCTGGGGCCAACGTCCTGACTTTC | CASSFHGRGTSGANVLTF
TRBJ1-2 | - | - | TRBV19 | TGTGCCAGTAGTCGGGCTAACTATGGCTACACCTTC | CASSRANYGYTF
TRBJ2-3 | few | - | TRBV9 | TGTGCCAGCAGCGTAGATGAGGGGCGCACAGATACGCAGTATTTT | CASSVDEGRTDTQYF
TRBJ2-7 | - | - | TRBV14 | TGTGCCAGCAGCCAAGATCCTGCGGGAAAGGTCGAGCAGTACTTC | CASSQDPAGKVEQYF
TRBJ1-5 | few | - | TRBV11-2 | TGTGCCAGCAGCTTAGATGGTAATCAGCCCCAGCATTTT | CASSLDGNQPQHF
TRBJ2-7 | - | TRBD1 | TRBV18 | TGTGCCAGCTCACCAAGACAGGGAACCTACGAGCAGTACTTC | CASSPRQGTYEQYF
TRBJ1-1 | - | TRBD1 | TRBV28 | TGTGCCAGCAGACATCAACAGGGGTCGACTGAAGCTTTCTTT | CASRHQQGSTEAFF
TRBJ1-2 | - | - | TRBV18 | TGTGCCAGCTCTCCTGGAAGTAGCTACTATGGCTACACCTTC | CASSPGSSYYGYTF
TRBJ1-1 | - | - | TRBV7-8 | TGTGCCAGCAGCTTAGCGGGCTCGCGGGGGGCTTTCTTT | CASSLAGSRGAFF
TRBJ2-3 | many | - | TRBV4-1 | TGCGCCAGCAGCCAGGCTACTAGGCTCGCAGATACGCAGTATTTT | CASSQATRLADTQYF
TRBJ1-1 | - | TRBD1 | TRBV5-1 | TGCGCCAGCAGCTTGATTGTGGGGACAGTGAACACTGAAGCTTTCTTT | CASSLIVGTVNTEAFF
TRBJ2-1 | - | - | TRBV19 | TGTGCCAGTAGTATTCTCGGGGCGACTGCTAATGAGCAGTTCTTC | CASSILGATANEQFF
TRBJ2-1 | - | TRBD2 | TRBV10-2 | TGCGCCAGCAGGGAAACTCGACTAGCGGGGTGGAATGAGCAGTTCTTC | CASRETRLAGWNEQFF
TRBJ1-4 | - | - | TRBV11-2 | TGTGCCAGCAGCCTTCACTATAATGAAAAACTGTTTTTT | CASSLHYNEKLFF
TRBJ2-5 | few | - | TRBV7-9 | TGTGCCAGCAGCCCAGGGCACGAGACCCAGTACTTC | CASSPGHETQYF
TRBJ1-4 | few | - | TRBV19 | TGTGCCAGTAGTATCATGTCTAATGAAAAACTGTTTTTT | CASSIMSNEKLFF
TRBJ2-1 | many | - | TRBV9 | TGTGCCAGCAGCGAGACGGGTCGGGAGCACAATGAGCAGTTCTTC | CASSETGREHNEQFF
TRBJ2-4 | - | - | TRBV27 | TGTGCCAGCAGTCTACGCCCGGGGTACCAGAACATTCAGTACTTC | CASSLRPGYQNIQYF
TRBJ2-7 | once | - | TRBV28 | TGTGCCAGCAGTTCAAATCGCTACGAGCAGTACTTC | CASSSNRYEQYF
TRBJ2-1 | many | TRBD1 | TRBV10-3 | TGTGCCATCAGTCCAACAGGGGACAATGAGCAGTTCTTC | CAISPTGDNEQFF